This T cell receptor (beta chain) derives from a study of blood T cell repertoires in COVID-19. The V gene's germline CDR1 is LGHDT and CDR2 YNNKEL (reference sequence). Trimming shortened V by 0 bases and J by 1 base, and 16 bases separated the two germline ends. The CDR3 length is 17 residues. Assay: immunoSEQ multiplex PCR; the TCRdb copy retains only in-frame clones and omits some. The sample carries under 300,000 clones, 84% recorded once. The origin of this receptor is a man in his forties who had recovered from COVID-19. The genes are TRBV3-1 (or the pseudogene TRBV3-2) and TRBJ2-7, with D possibly being TRBD1 (5 bases). Sequenced sample: peripheral blood. The CDR3 DNA is TGTGCCAGCAGCCAAGATTTGCCAACAGGCGAATCCTACGAGCAGTACTTC. Amino acid sequence: CASSQDLPTGESYEQYF.